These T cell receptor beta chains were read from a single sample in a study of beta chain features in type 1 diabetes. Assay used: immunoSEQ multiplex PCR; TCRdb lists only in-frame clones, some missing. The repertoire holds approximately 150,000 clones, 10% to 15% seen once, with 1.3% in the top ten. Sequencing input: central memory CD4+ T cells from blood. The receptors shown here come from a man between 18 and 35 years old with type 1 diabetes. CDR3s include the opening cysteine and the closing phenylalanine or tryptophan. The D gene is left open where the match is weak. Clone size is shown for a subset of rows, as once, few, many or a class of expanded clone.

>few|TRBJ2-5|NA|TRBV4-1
CASSQDWSAETQYF
TGCGCCAGCAGCCAAGATTGGAGCGCAGAGACCCAGTACTTC
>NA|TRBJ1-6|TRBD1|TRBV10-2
CASSQQGADSPLHF
TGCGCCAGCAGTCAACAGGGGGCCGATTCACCCCTCCACTTT
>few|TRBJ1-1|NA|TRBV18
CASSFGKWGVNTEAFF
TGTGCCAGCTCATTTGGAAAATGGGGAGTGAACACTGAAGCTTTCTTT
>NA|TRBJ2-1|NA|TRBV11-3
CASSLALLGEQFF
TGTGCCAGCAGCCTCGCTTTACTGGGTGAGCAGTTCTTC
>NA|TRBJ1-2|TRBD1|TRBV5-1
CASSLGQGTGNYGYTF
TGCGCCAGCAGCCTTGGACAGGGAACCGGGAACTATGGCTACACCTTC
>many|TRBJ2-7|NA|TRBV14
CASSQAHEQYF
TGTGCCAGCAGCCAAGCCCACGAGCAGTACTTC
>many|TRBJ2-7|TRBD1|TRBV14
CASSGRQGFKAYEQYF
TGTGCCAGCAGCGGCCGACAGGGATTCAAGGCCTACGAGCAGTACTTC
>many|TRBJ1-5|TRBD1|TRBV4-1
CASSQDMAGGQPQHF
TGCGCCAGCAGCCAAGATATGGCAGGGGGACAGCCCCAGCATTTT
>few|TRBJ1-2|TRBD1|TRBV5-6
CASSLPGTGVSYGYTF
TGTGCCAGCAGCTTACCCGGGACAGGAGTTTCCTATGGCTACACCTTC
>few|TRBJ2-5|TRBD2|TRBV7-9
CASSLVLEGLAGPQETQYF
TGTGCCAGCAGCTTAGTTCTAGAAGGACTAGCGGGACCTCAAGAGACCCAGTACTTC
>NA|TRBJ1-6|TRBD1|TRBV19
CASTGQLSPLHF
TGTGCCAGTACGGGACAGCTCTCACCCCTCCACTTT
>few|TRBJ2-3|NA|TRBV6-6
CASSPGDSTSTDTQYF
TGTGCCAGCAGCCCAGGTGACAGCACTAGCACAGATACGCAGTATTTT
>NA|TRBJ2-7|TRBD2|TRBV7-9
CASSITGLADEQYF
TGTGCCAGCAGCATAACGGGACTAGCGGACGAGCAGTACTTC
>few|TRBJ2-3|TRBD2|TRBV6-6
CASSLFSGDTDTQYF
TGTGCCAGCAGTTTATTTAGCGGGGACACAGATACGCAGTATTTT
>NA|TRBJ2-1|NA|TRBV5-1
CASSPLTGSYNEQFF
TGCGCCAGCAGCCCACTGACGGGTTCCTACAATGAGCAGTTCTTC
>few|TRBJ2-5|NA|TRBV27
CASSPLQGGKTQYF
TGTGCCAGCAGTCCACTTCAGGGTGGGAAGACCCAGTACTTC
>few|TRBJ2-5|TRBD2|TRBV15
CATSSGLVETQYF
TGTGCCACCAGCAGCGGACTAGTGGAGACCCAGTACTTC
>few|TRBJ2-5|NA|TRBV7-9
CASSLVGETQYF
TGTGCCAGCAGCTTAGTCGGGGAGACCCAGTACTTC
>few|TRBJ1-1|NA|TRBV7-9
CASSVGQTGSTEAFF
TGTGCCAGCAGCGTCGGACAGACCGGATCCACTGAAGCTTTCTTT
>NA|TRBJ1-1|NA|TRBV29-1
CSGRRGGTEAFF
TGCAGCGGCCGACGGGGGGGCACTGAAGCTTTCTTT
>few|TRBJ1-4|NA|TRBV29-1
CSVGTGDEKLFF
TGCAGCGTGGGGACGGGTGATGAAAAACTGTTTTTT
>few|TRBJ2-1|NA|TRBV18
CASSPQSDYNEQFF
TGTGCCAGCTCACCACAGTCAGACTACAATGAGCAGTTCTTC
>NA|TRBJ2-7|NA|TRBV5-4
CASSSSGGAGEQYF
TGTGCCAGCAGCTCCAGTGGGGGCGCGGGAGAGCAGTACTTC
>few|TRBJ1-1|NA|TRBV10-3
CAIRPQGGDTEAFF
TGTGCCATCAGACCACAGGGAGGGGACACTGAAGCTTTCTTT
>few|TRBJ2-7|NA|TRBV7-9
CASSLAAGTYEQYF
TGTGCCAGCAGCTTAGCGGCCGGGACCTACGAGCAGTACTTC
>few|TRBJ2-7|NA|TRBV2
CASSTSWYNPYEQYF
TGTGCCAGCAGTACCAGCTGGTACAATCCCTACGAGCAGTACTTC
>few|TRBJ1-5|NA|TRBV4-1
CASSPGQLNNQPQHF
TGCGCCAGCAGCCCCGGACAGCTGAACAATCAGCCCCAGCATTTT
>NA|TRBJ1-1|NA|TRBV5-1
CASSLVRDVNTEAFF
TGCGCCAGCAGCTTGGTTCGTGACGTCAACACTGAAGCTTTCTTT
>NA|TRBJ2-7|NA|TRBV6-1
CASSEAEFRRYEQYF
TGTGCCAGCAGTGAAGCAGAGTTCAGGAGGTACGAGCAGTACTTC
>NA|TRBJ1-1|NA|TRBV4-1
CASSQDKLGENTEAFF
TGCGCCAGCAGCCAAGATAAGTTGGGGGAGAACACTGAAGCTTTCTTT
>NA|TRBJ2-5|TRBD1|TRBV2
CASSEEGTGTQYF
TGTGCCAGCAGTGAAGAGGGGACAGGGACCCAGTACTTC
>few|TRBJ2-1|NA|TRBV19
CASSINRGYGPNNEQFF
TGTGCCAGTAGTATAAATCGAGGTTACGGCCCGAACAATGAGCAGTTCTTC
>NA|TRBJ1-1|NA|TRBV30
CAWSRQLKNTEAFF
TGTGCCTGGAGTCGTCAGCTAAAGAACACTGAAGCTTTCTTT
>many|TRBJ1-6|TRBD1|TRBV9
CASSSDRGSPLHF
TGTGCCAGCAGCTCGGACAGGGGATCACCCCTCCACTTT
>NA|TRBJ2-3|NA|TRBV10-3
CAISESVGTDTQYF
TGTGCCATCAGTGAGTCGGTGGGAACAGATACGCAGTATTTT
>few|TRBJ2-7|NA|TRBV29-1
CSVGAGSSYEQYF
TGCAGCGTTGGGGCAGGGAGCTCCTACGAGCAGTACTTC
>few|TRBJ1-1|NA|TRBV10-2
CASRLGQMNTEAFF
TGCGCCAGCAGACTCGGACAGATGAACACTGAAGCTTTCTTT
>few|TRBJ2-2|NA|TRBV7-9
CASSLEELFF
TGTGCCAGCAGCTTAGAAGAGCTGTTTTTT
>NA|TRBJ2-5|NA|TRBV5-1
CASSLGRNYQETQYF
TGCGCCAGCAGCTTGGGCAGGAACTACCAAGAGACCCAGTACTTC
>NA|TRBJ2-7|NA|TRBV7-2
CASSLASWDEQYF
TGTGCCAGCAGCTTAGCGAGCTGGGACGAGCAGTACTTC
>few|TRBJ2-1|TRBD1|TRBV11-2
CASSHPQGNQFF
TGTGCCAGCAGCCACCCACAGGGGAACCAGTTCTTC
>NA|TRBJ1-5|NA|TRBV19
CASSPFHQPQHF
TGTGCCAGTAGCCCGTTCCATCAGCCCCAGCATTTT
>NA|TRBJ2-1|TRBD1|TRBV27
CASSLNRGSHEQFF
TGTGCCAGCAGTTTGAACAGGGGGAGTCATGAGCAGTTCTTC
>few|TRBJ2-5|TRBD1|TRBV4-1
CASSQVQTGGKETQYF
TGCGCCAGCAGCCAAGTACAGACAGGGGGAAAAGAGACCCAGTACTTC
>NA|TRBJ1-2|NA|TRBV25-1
CASSERGAGLDYGYTF
TGTGCCAGCAGTGAAAGGGGGGCAGGGCTCGACTATGGCTACACCTTC
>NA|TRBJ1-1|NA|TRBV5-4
CASSLEEVLSTEAFF
TGTGCCAGCAGCTTGGAGGAGGTGTTAAGCACTGAAGCTTTCTTT
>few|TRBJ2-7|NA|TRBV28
CASSLQATLWEQYF
TGTGCCAGCAGTTTACAGGCTACCCTGTGGGAGCAGTACTTC
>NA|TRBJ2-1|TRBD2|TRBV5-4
CASSSPTSVNEQFF
TGTGCCAGCAGCTCACCGACTAGCGTCAATGAGCAGTTCTTC
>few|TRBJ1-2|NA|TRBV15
CATSRDRGDGYTF
TGTGCCACCAGCAGAGATAGGGGAGATGGCTACACCTTC
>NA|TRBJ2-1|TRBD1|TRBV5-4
CASSLVGGGEQFF
TGTGCCAGCAGCTTGGTAGGGGGCGGTGAGCAGTTCTTC
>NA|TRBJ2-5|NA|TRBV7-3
CASSLLAQETQYF
TGTGCCAGCAGCTTACTGGCCCAAGAGACCCAGTACTTC
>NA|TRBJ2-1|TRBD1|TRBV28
CASSSDRMEQFF
TGTGCCAGCAGTTCGGACAGGATGGAGCAGTTCTTC